Sequencing of this TCR beta chain was carried out in a study of regulatory T cells in long-lasting Graves disease. Findings and limits, study-wide: Few sampled subjects may have lowered accuracy.

The time point: newly diagnosed GD, antithyroid drugs for less than 3 months. Scientists built the TCR library using RNA that was extracted from PBMCs. On this clonotype: No antigen is known for it.

For TCR beta, libraries came from iRepertoire HTBI primers and Arm-PCR of CDR3 regions. Using its own MiXCR run on the multiplex PCR reads, TCRdb lists one record per CDR3 protein. The table includes about 620,000 distinct CDR3 sequences, approximately 15% detected once. Separately, the same data were catalogued under a study of T cells in Graves' hyperthyroidism and ophthalmopathy. From that report: The model anticipated ophthalmopathy a median about six months pre-onset.

This specimen was peripheral blood mononuclear cells (PBMCs), taken at new diagnosis, from a patient treated with antithyroid drugs. The receptor's source is a woman aged 25 to 45 with Graves disease.

The CDR3 loop is CASSLEQGRGNQPQHF. The CDR3 coding sequence is TGTGCCAGCAGCTTAGAACAGGGGAGGGGCAATCAGCCCCAGCATTTT. The chain employs TRBV5-5 and TRBJ1-5; 7 bases map to TRBD1. Germline V gene sequence: CDR1 SGHKS, CDR2 YYEKEE (reference sequence). CDR3 length: 16 amino acids. The V segment lost 2 bases and the J segment 2 bases; nucleotides outside the gene matches: 7.